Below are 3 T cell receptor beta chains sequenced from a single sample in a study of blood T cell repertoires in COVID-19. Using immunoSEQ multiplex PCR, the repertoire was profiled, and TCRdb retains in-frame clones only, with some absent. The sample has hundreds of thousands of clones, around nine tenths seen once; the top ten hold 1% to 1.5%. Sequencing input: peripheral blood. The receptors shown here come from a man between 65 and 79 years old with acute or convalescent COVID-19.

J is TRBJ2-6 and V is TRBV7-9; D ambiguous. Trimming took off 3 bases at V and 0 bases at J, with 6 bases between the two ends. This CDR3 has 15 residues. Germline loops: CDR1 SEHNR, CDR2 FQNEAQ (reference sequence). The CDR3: CASSFGASGANVLTF. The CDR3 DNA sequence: TGTGCCAGCAGCTTTGGAGCCTCTGGGGCCAACGTCCTGACTTTC.

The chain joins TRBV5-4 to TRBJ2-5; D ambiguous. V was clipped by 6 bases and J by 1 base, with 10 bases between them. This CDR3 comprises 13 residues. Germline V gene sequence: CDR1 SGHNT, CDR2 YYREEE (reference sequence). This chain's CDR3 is CASNGWAQETQYF. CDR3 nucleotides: TGTGCCAGCAACGGTTGGGCCCAAGAGACCCAGTACTTC.

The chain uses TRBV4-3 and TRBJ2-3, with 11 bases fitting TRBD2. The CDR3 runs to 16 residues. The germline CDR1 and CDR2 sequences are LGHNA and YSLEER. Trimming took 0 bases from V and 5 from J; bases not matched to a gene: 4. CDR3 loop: CASSQETSGVGDTQYF. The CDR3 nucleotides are TGCGCCAGCAGCCAAGAGACTAGCGGGGTTGGAGATACGCAGTATTTT.